Listed here are 13 T cell receptor beta chains from one sample, sequenced in a study of cytomegalovirus exposure and HLA in healthy donors. 60 Vbeta and 13 Jbeta primers were used in PCR. Assay: immunoSEQ multiplex PCR; the TCRdb copy retains only in-frame clones and omits some. The sample has around 100,000 clones; about four fifths are singletons. The source material was PBMCs. The receptors were sampled from a woman aged 18-29 years in good health and CMV-seronegative.

The chain links TRBV5-1 to TRBJ1-1, with D uncertain. Trimming removed 4 bases from V and 1 base from J, with 11 bases in between. The CDR3 has 14 residues. Germline values: CDR1 SGHRS, CDR2 YFSETQ. DNA of the CDR3: TGCGCCAGCAGCGACAATTCCGGGAACACTGAAGCTTTCTTT. It specifies CASSDNSGNTEAFF. The variable domain in full, with the rest retrieved from reference TRBV5-1 and TRBJ1-1, is KAGVTQTPRYLIKTRGQQVTLSCSPISGHRSVSWYQQTPGQGLQFLFEYFSETQRNKGNFPGRFSGRQFSNSRSEMNVSTLELGDSALYLCASSDNSGNTEAFFGQGTRLTVV.

This chain links TRBV5-5 with TRBJ1-4; 8 bases map to TRBD1. The trim removed 3 bases at V and 0 bases at J, leaving 4 bases unmatched. The CDR3 has 16 amino acids. Germline V gene sequence: CDR1 SGHKS, CDR2 YYEKEE (reference sequence). The CDR3 loop reads CASSWPGGPTNEKLFF. In DNA form, the CDR3 reads TGTGCCAGCAGCTGGCCAGGGGGCCCAACTAATGAAAAACTGTTTTTT.

This clone was observed once. CDR3 amino acids: CASSSPGGKETQYF. The CDR3 DNA reads as TGTGCCAGCAGCTCCCCTGGGGGGAAAGAGACCCAGTACTTC. This chain links TRBV5-4 with TRBJ2-5, with D possibly matching TRBD2 (6 bases). The CDR3 covers 14 residues. Per the germline V gene, CDR1 is SGHNT and CDR2 is YYREEE (reference sequence). V was cut by 3 bases and J by 3 bases, with 12 bases left in between.

The sample holds one count of this clone. The chain combines TRBV6-5 with TRBJ1-6, with 7 bases that match TRBD1. This CDR3 comprises 14 residues. The V segment lost 6 bases and the J segment 6 bases; nucleotides outside the gene matches: 5. Germline V CDR1 and CDR2: MNHEY, SVGAGI. The CDR3 spells CASSSGQLNSPLHF. The CDR3 DNA sequence: TGTGCCAGCAGCTCGGGACAGCTTAATTCACCCCTCCACTTT.

This chain uses TRBV2 with TRBJ1-2, with 9 bases matching TRBD1. This CDR3 is 14 amino acids long. The germline CDR1 and CDR2 sequences are SNHLY and FYNNEI. Trimming took 6 bases from V and 4 from J; bases not matched to a gene: 6. This CDR3 is CASRYRDRVYGYTF. The CDR3 bases are TGTGCCAGCAGGTACCGGGACAGGGTCTATGGCTACACCTTC.

Here the CDR3 DNA reads TGCGCCAGCAGCTTGATAGCGAACACTGAAGCTTTCTTT. It is translated as CASSLIANTEAFF. The V and J genes are TRBV5-1 and TRBJ1-1; D remains ambiguous. Trimming stripped 1 base from V and 1 base from J, with 5 bases between. The CDR3 is 13 residues long. Germline CDR1 SGHRS, CDR2 YFSETQ. The full variable domain, in which reference TRBV5-1 and TRBJ1-1 provide the parts outside the CDR3, is KAGVTQTPRYLIKTRGQQVTLSCSPISGHRSVSWYQQTPGQGLQFLFEYFSETQRNKGNFPGRFSGRQFSNSRSEMNVSTLELGDSALYLCASSLIANTEAFFGQGTRLTVV.

The table lists this clone with a count of one. The chain couples TRBV15 to TRBJ2-5; the match to TRBD1 covers 9 bases. This CDR3 is 17 amino acids long. V dropped 1 base and J dropped 5; count of bases not matched to a gene: 11. Germline lookup yields CDR1 LNHNV and CDR2 YYDKDF (reference sequence). The CDR3 region has the DNA TGTGCCACCAGCAGAGGCGGGGGACAGGGCGTAGAGGAGACCCAGTACTTC. As protein: CATSRGGGQGVEETQYF.

J is TRBJ1-1 and V is TRBV28; TRBD1 aligns across 10 bases. V lost 1 base and J lost 8; bases outside the gene matches: 1. CDR3 size: 13 residues. In germline, CDR1 is MDHEN, CDR2 SYDVKM. CDR3 sequence: CASSLSGQGEAFF. The CDR3 bases are TGTGCCAGCAGTTTATCGGGACAGGGGGAAGCTTTCTTT.

The chain employs TRBV30 and TRBJ1-2; a weak D match, TRBD1 (5 bases). CDR1 and CDR2 (germline): GTSNPN, SVGIG (reference sequence). The length of the CDR3 is 13 residues. Trimming took off 2 bases at V and 3 bases at J, with 10 bases between the two ends. The CDR3 DNA follows: TGTGCCTGGAGTCAGGCCAGGGACTATGGCTACACCTTC. Its protein is CAWSQARDYGYTF.

Comments on this clone: Different DNA sequences within this sample yield the same CDR3. The V and J genes are TRBV5-1 and TRBJ2-1; 9 bases fit TRBD1. Germline V gene lookup returns CDR1 SGHRS and CDR2 YFSETQ. V trimming: 2 bases; J trimming: 4 bases; junction bases outside the gene matches: 4. The length of the CDR3 is 15 residues. The chain's CDR3 is CASSLGQGTYNEQFF. In nucleotides, the CDR3 is TGCGCCAGCAGCTTAGGACAGGGGACTTACAATGAGCAGTTCTTC. Based on the CDR3 plus reference TRBV5-1 and TRBJ2-1, the full variable domain is KAGVTQTPRYLIKTRGQQVTLSCSPISGHRSVSWYQQTPGQGLQFLFEYFSETQRNKGNFPGRFSGRQFSNSRSEMNVSTLELGDSALYLCASSLGQGTYNEQFFGPGTRLTVL.

The chain couples TRBV2 to TRBJ1-2; D gene uncertain. Trimming removed 0 bases at V and 8 bases at J, with 4 bases between. From germline, CDR1 is SNHLY and CDR2 FYNNEI. This CDR3 comprises 11 residues. DNA of the CDR3: TGTGCCAGCAGTGAAGCGCGGGGCTACACCTTC. Translating it yields CASSEARGYTF.

The chain couples TRBV4-1 to TRBJ1-1; no definite D call. The V and J ends lost 0 bases and 5 bases respectively, with 13 bases between them. Germline V CDR1 and CDR2: MGHRA, YSYEKL. This CDR3 spans 15 amino acids. The CDR3, as DNA: TGCGCCAGCAGCCAAGATTTATGGGGAGGGACTGAAGCTTTCTTT. This encodes CASSQDLWGGTEAFF.

V is TRBV10-3 and J is TRBJ2-1, with 9 bases identical to TRBD1. The V and J ends lost 3 bases and 9 bases, in that order; junction bases with no gene match: 6. Germline V gives CDR1 ENHRY, CDR2 SYGVKD. CDR3 length: 14 amino acids. The CDR3 DNA reads as TGTGCCATCAGTGACCCGGGACAGGGTTTTGAGCAGTTCTTC. Its protein is CAISDPGQGFEQFF.